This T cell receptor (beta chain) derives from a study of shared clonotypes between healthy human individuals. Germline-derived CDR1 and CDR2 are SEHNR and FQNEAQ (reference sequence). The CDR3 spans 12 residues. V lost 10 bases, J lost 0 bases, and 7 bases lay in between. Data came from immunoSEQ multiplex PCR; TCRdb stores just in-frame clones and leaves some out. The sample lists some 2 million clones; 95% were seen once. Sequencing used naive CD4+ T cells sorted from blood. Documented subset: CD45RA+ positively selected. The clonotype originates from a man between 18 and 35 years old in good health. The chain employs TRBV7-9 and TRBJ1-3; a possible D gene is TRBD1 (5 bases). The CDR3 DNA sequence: TGTGCCATTCAGGGCTCTGGAAACACCATATATTTT. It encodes CAIQGSGNTIYF.